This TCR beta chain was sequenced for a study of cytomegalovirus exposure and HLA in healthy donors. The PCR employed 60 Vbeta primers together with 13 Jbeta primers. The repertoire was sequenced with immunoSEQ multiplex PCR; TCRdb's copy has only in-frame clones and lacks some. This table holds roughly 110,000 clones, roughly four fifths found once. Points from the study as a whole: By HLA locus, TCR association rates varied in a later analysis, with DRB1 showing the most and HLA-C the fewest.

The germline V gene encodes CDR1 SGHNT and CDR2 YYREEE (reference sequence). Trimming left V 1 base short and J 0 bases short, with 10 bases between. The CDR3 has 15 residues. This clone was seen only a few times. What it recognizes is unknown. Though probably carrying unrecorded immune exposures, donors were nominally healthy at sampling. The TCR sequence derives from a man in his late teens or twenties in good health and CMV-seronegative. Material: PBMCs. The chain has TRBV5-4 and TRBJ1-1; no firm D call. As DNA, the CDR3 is TGTGCCAGCAGCTTGTTTGGCCAGGTGAACACTGAAGCTTTCTTT. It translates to CASSLFGQVNTEAFF.